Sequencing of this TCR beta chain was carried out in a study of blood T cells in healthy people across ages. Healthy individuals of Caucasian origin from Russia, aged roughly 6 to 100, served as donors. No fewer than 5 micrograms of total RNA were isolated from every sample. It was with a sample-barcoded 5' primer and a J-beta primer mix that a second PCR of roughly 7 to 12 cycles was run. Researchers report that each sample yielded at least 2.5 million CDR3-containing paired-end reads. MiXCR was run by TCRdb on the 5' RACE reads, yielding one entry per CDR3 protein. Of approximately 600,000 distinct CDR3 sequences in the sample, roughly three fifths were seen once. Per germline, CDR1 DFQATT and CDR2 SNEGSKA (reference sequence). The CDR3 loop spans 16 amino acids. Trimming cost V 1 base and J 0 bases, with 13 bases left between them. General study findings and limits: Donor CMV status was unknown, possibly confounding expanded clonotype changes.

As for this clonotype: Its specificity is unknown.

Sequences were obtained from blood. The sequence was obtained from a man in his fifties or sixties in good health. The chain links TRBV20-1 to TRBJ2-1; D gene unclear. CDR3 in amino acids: CSARVTLAASYNEQFF. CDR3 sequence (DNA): TGCAGTGCTAGAGTTACGTTGGCGGCCTCCTACAATGAGCAGTTCTTC.